This T cell receptor beta chain comes out of a study of identical twins (TCRdb year 2016). About the study as a whole: TCR alpha and beta repertoires from monozygotic twins, unrelated adults of various ages and cord blood were deep-sequenced to test whether fetal clonotypes persist. To rule out contamination, the twin experiments were replicated at different times with different library preparation protocols.

Trimming costs V 2 bases and J 4 bases, and their ends lie 5 bases apart. CDR1 WSHSY and CDR2 SAAADI are derived from the germline V gene. The CDR3 covers 12 residues, taking in both the cysteine and the phenylalanine. CDR3 DNA only is kept here, 36 bases in frame from base 1. What the work shows at the level of the full study, not this receptor alone: Invariant T cells such as MAIT and iNKT could partly confound zero-insertion analyses, though diverse VJ usage argued against this for most clonotypes. Because the same donors could not be followed over many years, conclusions were based on cross-sectional statistical analysis. Out-of-frame TCR alpha sequences shared between twins showed an excess of low generation-probability sequences compared with coincidental sharing between unrelated individuals. In monozygotic twins, out-of-frame TCR alpha sharing was systematically underestimated by recombination models, although the models agreed with sharing between unrelated individuals. Abundant cord blood beta clonotypes had fewer insertions, young adult naive repertoires showed a similar but weaker trend, and memory repertoires showed no such trend. Excess twin sharing in beta out-of-frame sequences was weaker because fewer shared sequences lowered the signal-to-noise ratio.

Libraries were made using 5' RACE. For sequencing, an Illumina HiSeq 2000 was employed. Template switching introduced a universal primer binding site; the final cDNA contained a unique molecular identifier, enabling accurate counting of TCR cDNA molecules. Specific primers in the conserved constant-segment region were used to synthesize first-strand cDNA for the TCR alpha and beta chains. Each cDNA library was double barcoded, with a SMART-Mk sample barcode plus Illumina barcodes, to control for contamination. Two successive PCR steps introduced TruSeq adapter sequences along with Illumina sample barcodes. The Illumina HiSeq platform was used with custom primers to sequence TCR alpha and beta cDNA libraries. The authors' pipeline ran thus. MiGEC processed the raw reads to extract unique molecular identifiers, while MiXCR was used to determine the CDR3 positions. For each individual, recombination models were inferred using an EM algorithm with the repgenHMM and IGoR tools. The tcR package in R was used for shared clonotype analysis, with sharing normalized by the product of cloneset sizes. To study raw recombination without the effects of thymic and clonal selection, out-of-frame nonproductive sequences were analyzed. TCRdb reprocessing: public reads trimmed at Q25 with fastp, clones called with MiXCR, in-frame beta chains kept. Records with the same CDR3 protein are collapsed into one entry carrying the most frequent genes and DNA. The V and J calls shown here were made by TCRdb, not taken from the authors' results. This sample is represented by about 490,000 distinct CDR3 sequences; over 12% of them were singletons. The ten largest clonotypes hold 0.44% of the sample.

Every donor was a healthy Caucasian. The twin cohort comprised three pairs of female monozygotic twins, all aged roughly 18 to 29 years. Positive isolation kits from Invitrogen were used to isolate CD4+ and CD8+ T cell populations. This clonotype has at least ten counts. Its antigen remains unidentified. Base qualities are not provided; no much larger clone lies one nucleotide away. In addition, the sample was reused for a study of yellow fever vaccine responses in identical twins. The second study reports: The authors reported that the T cell response to vaccination in identical twins appeared partly convergent and partly personalized. In the study, vaccine-responding T cell clones were precisely tracked in identical twins.

The sequencing input was CD4+ T cells sorted from blood. The sequence is built from TRBV10-2 and TRBJ1-1, with the D gene not clear enough to name. The TCR was taken from a woman between 18 and 30 years old in good health. The CDR3 region: CASSEGSTEAFF. The bases read TGCGCCAGCAGTGAGGGGAGCACTGAAGCTTTCTTT.